Presented here are 16 T cell receptor beta chains from one specimen sequenced in a study of post-analysis software for immune sequencing data. Study-level findings and limits: Roughly five TRBV segments appeared more often in patients than in controls, and TRBV5-6, TRBV5-1 and TRBV20-1 were among these.

Unique molecular identifiers were built into the TCR beta cDNA libraries. TCRdb redid the calling of the PCR reads with MiXCR, one entry per CDR3 protein. Of approximately 770,000 distinct CDR3 sequences in the sample, around 46% were seen once. These receptors' targets are unknown. Sequenced sample: blood. The receptors originated from a girl aged 5-17 years with multiple sclerosis.

This chain links TRBV24-1 with TRBJ2-1; D gene unclear. The CDR3 sequence is 16 residues long. V lost 2 bases to trimming and J lost 4 bases, with 14 bases between them. CDR1 and CDR2 from the germline V gene are KGHDR and SFDVKD. CDR3 bases: TGTGCCACCAGTGATTCACGCCGGGCTAGGTACAATGAGCAGTTCTTC. Translating it yields CATSDSRRARYNEQFF.

The chain couples TRBV20-1 to TRBJ1-1; D is possibly TRBD1 (6 bases). Trimming removed 5 bases from V and 1 base from J, with 11 bases in between. Germline CDR1 DFQATT, CDR2 SNEGSKA (reference sequence). CDR3 length: 13 amino acids. The CDR3 is CSAPDRRNTEAFF. CDR3 coding DNA: TGCAGTGCTCCGGACAGAAGGAACACTGAAGCTTTCTTT.

Only a few counts were recorded for this clonotype. The gene calls are TRBV9 and TRBJ2-7; tentatively, D is TRBD2 (5 bases). The DNA matches TRBJ2-5 better at its end, which makes the J call doubtful. This CDR3 region has 14 residues. Germline V CDR1 and CDR2: SGDLS, YYNGEE. The CDR3: CASSVGAREETQYF. CDR3 bases: TGTGCCAGCAGCGTAGGGGCTAGGGAGGAGACCCAGTACTTC.

The chain is built from TRBV6-2 or TRBV6-3 and TRBJ2-1; D is uncertain. In germline, CDR1 is MNHEY, CDR2 SVGEGT. The length of the CDR3 is 12 residues. Trimming shortened V by 7 bases and J by 5 bases, and 9 bases separated the two germline ends. CDR3 in DNA: TGTGCCAGCACCTACCCCAACAATGAGCAGTTCTTC. It specifies CASTYPNNEQFF.

This chain connects TRBV24-1 to TRBJ2-7; either TRBD1 or TRBD2 may supply D (5 bases each). Germline V CDR1 and CDR2: KGHDR, SFDVKD. The V and J ends lost 2 bases and 6 bases respectively, with 13 bases between them. The CDR3 covers 14 residues. The CDR3 DNA reads TGTGCCACCAGTGATTGGCAGGGTGCGGGCGAGCAGTACTTC. Translation gives CATSDWQGAGEQYF.

This clonotype has only a few counts. J is TRBJ1-2 and V is TRBV29-1; D gene ambiguous. Trimming removed 6 bases at V and 2 bases at J, with 13 bases between. CDR3 length: 13 residues. Germline V gives CDR1 SQVTM, CDR2 ANQGSEA. The CDR3 DNA reads TGCAGCGTGCTTGACAACATAAACTATGGCTACACCTTC. This encodes CSVLDNINYGYTF.

In this sample, this clonotype turned up a few times. The genes are TRBV28 and TRBJ2-3; TRBD1 aligns across 7 bases. V was pared by 4 bases and J by 5 bases, with 6 bases of the junction left unmatched. The CDR3 consists of 14 residues. Per germline, CDR1 MDHEN and CDR2 SYDVKM. CDR3 sequence reads: CASSSTGVVDTQYF. CDR3 nucleotide sequence: TGTGCCAGCAGTTCTACAGGGGTCGTAGATACGCAGTATTTT.

V and J are TRBV30 and TRBJ2-7, with TRBD1 identical over 7 bases. Trimming at V came to 5 bases and at J to 3 bases, leaving 7 bases not matched to a gene. CDR3 length: 13 amino acids. Per the germline V gene, CDR1 is GTSNPN and CDR2 is SVGIG (reference sequence). CDR3 sequence reads: CAWSGGLHYEQYF. DNA for the CDR3: TGTGCCTGGTCAGGGGGTCTCCACTACGAGCAGTACTTC.

The chain joins TRBV15 to TRBJ2-5; D not certain. Germline V CDR1 and CDR2: LNHNV, YYDKDF (reference sequence). The ends were cut back, 0 bases at V and 5 bases at J, with 13 bases in the middle. CDR3 size: 15 residues. The DNA of the CDR3 is TGTGCCACCAGCAGAGATCTTGCGGTTATGGAGACCCAGTACTTC. This sequence encodes CATSRDLAVMETQYF.

The V call is TRBV29-1, the J call TRBJ2-1, with TRBD1 matching 9 bases. CDR1 SQVTM and CDR2 ANQGSEA come from the germline V gene. The CDR3 is 12 amino acids. The CDR3: CRGTGYHNEQFF. The CDR3 region has the DNA TGCAGGGGGACAGGGTACCACAATGAGCAGTTCTTC.

The chain employs TRBV28 and TRBJ2-1, with 14 bases lining up with TRBD2. Germline V CDR1 and CDR2: MDHEN, SYDVKM. J gave up 7 bases and V 2 bases, and 7 bases lay outside the gene matches. This CDR3 is built from 17 residues. Here the CDR3 reads CASSLMKGLAGVNEQFF. CDR3 DNA: TGTGCCAGCAGTTTAATGAAGGGACTAGCGGGAGTTAATGAGCAGTTCTTC. The complete variable domain, with remaining parts taken from reference TRBV28 and TRBJ2-1, reads DVKVTQSSRYLVKRTGEKVFLECVQDMDHENMFWYRQDPGLGLRLIYFSYDVKMKEKGDIPEGYSVSREKKERFSLILESASTNQTSMYLCASSLMKGLAGVNEQFFGPGTRLTVL.

CDR3 bases: TGTGCCAGCACCACTCCCCGGGCCTTATCCCCCTACGAGCAGTACTTC. This sequence encodes CASTTPRALSPYEQYF. This chain joins TRBV28 and TRBJ2-7; D call uncertain. CDR3 length: 16 amino acids. Germline CDR1 and CDR2: MDHEN and SYDVKM. With 7 bases removed from V and 2 bases from J, the gap between germline ends came to 21 bases.

The chain employs TRBV21-1 and TRBJ1-1. TRBV21-1 is assigned pseudogene status. The CDR3 covers 13 residues. CDR3 sequence (DNA): TGTGCCAGCAGCAAAGGGATGGATCCACGAGCTTTCTTT. It specifies CASSKGMDPRAFF.

This clonotype was seen a handful of times. V usage is TRBV20-1 and J usage is TRBJ2-5; 14 bases are a match to TRBD2. V lost 0 bases and J lost 5; bases outside the gene matches: 14. This CDR3 has 19 amino acids. CDR1 DFQATT and CDR2 SNEGSKA come from the germline V gene (reference sequence). The CDR3 spells CSARDRGYKGLAGEETQYF. The CDR3, as DNA: TGCAGTGCTAGAGATAGGGGCTATAAGGGACTAGCGGGAGAGGAGACCCAGTACTTC.

This clonotype has just a few counts. The chain is built from TRBV7-8 and TRBJ2-2; D may be TRBD2 (5 bases). The CDR3 consists of 14 residues. Deletions cut 7 bases from V and 3 bases from J, with 12 bases between. Germline assignment: CDR1 SGHVS and CDR2 FQNEAQ. The CDR3 protein is CASKGPRDTGELFF. For the CDR3, the DNA is TGTGCCAGCAAGGGCCCGAGGGACACCGGGGAGCTGTTTTTT.

This rearrangement joins TRBV7-8 to TRBJ1-6, with D perhaps matching TRBD1 (5 bases). Germline lookup yields CDR1 SGHVS and CDR2 FQNEAQ. V lost 2 bases and J lost 10, with 18 bases in between. The CDR3 runs 16 residues. CDR3 sequence: CASSLSGLLQGSPLHF. CDR3 nucleotide sequence: TGTGCCAGCAGCTTATCTGGACTCCTCCAGGGATCACCCCTCCACTTT.